This TCR beta chain is drawn from a study of shared clonotypes between healthy human individuals. As concerns this clone: Its antigen is unidentified.

Trimming stripped 7 bases from V and 10 bases from J, with 14 bases between. The germline CDR1 and CDR2 sequences are MRHNA and SNTAGT. The length of the CDR3 is 12 residues. Here immunoSEQ multiplex PCR was the method, and the copy in TCRdb shows in-frame clones only, minus some. This table holds roughly 2.5 million clones, about 92% found once. Notes on the study in general: Large depth notwithstanding, sorted-subset sequencing proved incomplete by rarefaction.

The TCR originated in a man aged 18 to 30 in good health. This sequence joins TRBV6-4 and TRBJ2-1; no clear D. Sample: naive CD4+ T cells sorted from blood. As for subset: CD45RA+ positively selected. The CDR3 DNA reads as TGTGCCAGCACCAGTGAAGGTGGAGAGCAGTTCTTC. This translates into CASTSEGGEQFF.